This T cell receptor (beta chain) came from a study of regulatory T cells (dated by TCRdb to between 2018 and 2020). At the level of the whole study: Between CD3G-deficient patients and healthy controls, the study compared T-cell receptor beta repertoires in sorted regulatory T cells, conventional CD4+ T cells and CD8+ T cells.

Notes on this clone: What this receptor recognizes is not known. No much larger clone is present one base from it, and per-base qualities are unavailable.

The multiplex PCR used 52 forward TRBV primers and 13 reverse TRBJ primers, with assay-based and computational corrections for amplification bias. Within the immunoSEQ assay, multiplex PCR amplified rearranged TRB loci from genomic DNA. Sequencing of the TRB amplicons was done on an Illumina HiSeq platform. The source study handled its data this way. Custom algorithms error-filtered the raw sequences and aligned them to reference gene sequences, after which the immunoSEQ online tools were used for analysis. Frequencies of productive and nonproductive TRB rearrangements were assessed among unique sequences as well as among total sequences. The likelihood of self-reactivity was estimated by examining two features, hydrophobicity and amino acid composition, of TRB CDR3 positions 6 and 7. For group comparisons, t tests, Mann-Whitney tests or two-way ANOVA were performed in Prism software. As stored in TCRdb, this immuneACCESS dataset retains in-frame rearrangements with V and J assigned. A fraction of the clones does not appear; measured against another copy, unresolved V genes explain less than half of the discrepancy, and the remainder lacks a known reason. V, J and clone size are taken as reported in that table, and D and trimming were inferred from the DNA itself. The sample records fewer than 20,000 clones, about 79% of which are singletons. Over 7% of the sample lies in the top ten.

CDR1 is given as ENHRY and CDR2 as SYGVKD, both from the germline V gene. V is shortened by 11 bases, J by 4 bases, and the region joining them spans 23 bases. Reading from cysteine to phenylalanine, the CDR3 counts 15 amino acids. Only CDR3 DNA remains: 45 bases, in frame from the first base. General conclusions and limits of the study: Patient repertoires showed restricted unique TRB V-J pairs and skewed V and J gene usage, most marked in regulatory T cells. Hydrophobic residues at CDR3 positions 6 and 7 were enriched in conventional CD4+ T cells from CD3G-deficient patients, which suggests more self-reactive specificities.

Evidence of autoimmunity was present in all CD3G-deficient patients, and the autoimmunity was more severe in two of the patients. Patients ranged from 2 to 39 years of age at testing and had reduced naive and increased memory CD4+ and CD8+ T-cell proportions. CD4+ cells were FACS-sorted into CD25-high CD127-low regulatory T cells and CD25-low CD127-high conventional CD4+ T cells. More than five individuals with CD3G deficiency were included in the patient group. Patient samples and clinical data came from an international physician network spanning the United States, Europe and Asia. Peripheral blood mononuclear cells were isolated by Ficoll density separation.

The rearranged segments are TRBV10-3 and TRBJ1-2; the D gene is perhaps TRBD1, on 5 matching bases. Sequenced sample: conventional CD4+ T cells sorted from blood. The source is a person aged 30 to 40 with CD3G deficiency. For the CDR3, the sequence is CASRAGLGDFYGYTF. The bases read TGTGCCTCCAGGGCGGGCCTAGGAGACTTCTATGGCTACACCTTC.